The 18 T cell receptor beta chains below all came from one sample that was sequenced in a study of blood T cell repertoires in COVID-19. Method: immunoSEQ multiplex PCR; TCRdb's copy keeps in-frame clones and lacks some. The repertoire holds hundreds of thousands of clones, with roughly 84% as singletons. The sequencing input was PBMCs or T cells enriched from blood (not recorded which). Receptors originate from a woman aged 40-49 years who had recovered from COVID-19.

CDR3 in DNA: TGTGCCAGCAGCCCCTGGAGTGCCTCCGCTAGTGGCTACACCTTC. It codes for CASSPWSASASGYTF. The J gene is TRBJ1-2, the V gene TRBV3-1 (or the pseudogene TRBV3-2), with D unresolved. V shed 4 bases and J shed 7 bases, with 19 bases lying between them. Germline lookup yields CDR1 LGHDT and CDR2 YNNKEL (reference sequence). CDR3 size: 15 residues.

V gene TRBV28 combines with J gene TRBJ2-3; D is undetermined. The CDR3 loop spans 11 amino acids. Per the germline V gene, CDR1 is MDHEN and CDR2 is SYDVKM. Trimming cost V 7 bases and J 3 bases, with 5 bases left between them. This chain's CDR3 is CASTTTDTQYF. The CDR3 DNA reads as TGTGCCAGCACTACGACAGATACGCAGTATTTT.

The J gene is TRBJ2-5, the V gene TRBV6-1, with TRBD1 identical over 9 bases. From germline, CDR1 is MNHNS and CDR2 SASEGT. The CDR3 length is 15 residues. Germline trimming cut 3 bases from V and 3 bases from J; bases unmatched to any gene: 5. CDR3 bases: TGTGCCAGCAGTGATCAGGACAGGGGTAAAGAGACCCAGTACTTC. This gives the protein CASSDQDRGKETQYF.

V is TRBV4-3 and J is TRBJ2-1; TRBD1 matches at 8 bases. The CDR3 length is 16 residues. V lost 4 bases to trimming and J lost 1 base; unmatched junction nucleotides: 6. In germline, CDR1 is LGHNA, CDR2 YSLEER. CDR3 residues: CASSRSGGASYNEQFF. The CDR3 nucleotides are TGCGCCAGCAGCCGCTCAGGGGGCGCATCCTACAATGAGCAGTTCTTC.

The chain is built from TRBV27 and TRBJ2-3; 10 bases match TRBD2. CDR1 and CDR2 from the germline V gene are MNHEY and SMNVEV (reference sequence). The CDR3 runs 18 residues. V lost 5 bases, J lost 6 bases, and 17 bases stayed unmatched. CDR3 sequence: CASSPPPLAGVRVDTQYF. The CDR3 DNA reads TGTGCCAGCAGTCCCCCCCCTCTAGCGGGAGTTAGGGTGGATACGCAGTATTTT.

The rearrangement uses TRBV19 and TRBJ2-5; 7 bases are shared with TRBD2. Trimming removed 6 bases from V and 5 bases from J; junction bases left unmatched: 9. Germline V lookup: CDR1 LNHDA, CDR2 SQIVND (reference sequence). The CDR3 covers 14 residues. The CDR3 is CASRAGLEGETQYF. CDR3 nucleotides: TGTGCCAGTAGAGCCGGACTAGAGGGTGAGACCCAGTACTTC.

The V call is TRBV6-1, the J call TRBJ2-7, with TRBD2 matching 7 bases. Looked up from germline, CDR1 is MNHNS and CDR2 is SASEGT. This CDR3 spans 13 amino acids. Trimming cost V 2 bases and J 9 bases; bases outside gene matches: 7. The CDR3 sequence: CASSERTSEGQYF. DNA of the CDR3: TGTGCCAGCAGTGAACGCACTAGCGAAGGGCAGTACTTC.

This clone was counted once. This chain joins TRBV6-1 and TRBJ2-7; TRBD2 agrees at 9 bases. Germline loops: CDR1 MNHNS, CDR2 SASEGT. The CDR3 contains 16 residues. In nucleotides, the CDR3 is TGTGCCAGCACTGAACCACTAGCGGGTCCATCCTACGAGCAGTACGTC. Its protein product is CASTEPLAGPSYEQYV.

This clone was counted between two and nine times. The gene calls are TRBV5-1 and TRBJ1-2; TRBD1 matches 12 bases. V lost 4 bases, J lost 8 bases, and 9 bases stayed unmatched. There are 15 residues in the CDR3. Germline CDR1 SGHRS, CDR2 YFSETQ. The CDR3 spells CASSPRDRGHIGYTF. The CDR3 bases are TGCGCCAGCAGCCCCCGGGACAGGGGGCATATAGGCTACACCTTC.

CDR3 sequence reads: CASSYPRQGLIEAFF. As DNA, the CDR3 is TGTGCCAGCAGTTACCCCCGACAGGGGCTGATAGAAGCTTTCTTT. V is TRBV6-5 and J is TRBJ1-1, with 8 bases fitting TRBD1. Per germline, CDR1 MNHEY and CDR2 SVGAGI. V gave up 2 bases and J gave up 8 bases; unmatched junction bases: 10. The CDR3 loop spans 15 amino acids.

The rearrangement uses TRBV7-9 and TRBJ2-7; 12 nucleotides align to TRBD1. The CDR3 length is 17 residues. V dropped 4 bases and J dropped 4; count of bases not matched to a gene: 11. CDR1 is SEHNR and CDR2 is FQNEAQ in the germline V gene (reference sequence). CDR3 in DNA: TGTGCCAGCAGCTCAACCCCTCGGGACAGGGGGCGGTACGAGCAGTACTTC. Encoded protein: CASSSTPRDRGRYEQYF.

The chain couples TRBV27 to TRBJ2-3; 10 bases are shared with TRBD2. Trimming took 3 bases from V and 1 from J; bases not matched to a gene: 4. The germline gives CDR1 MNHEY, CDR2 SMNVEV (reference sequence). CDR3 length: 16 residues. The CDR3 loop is CASSFLGLAGTDTQYF. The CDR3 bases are TGTGCCAGCAGTTTCCTTGGACTAGCGGGCACAGATACGCAGTATTTT.

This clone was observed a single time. CDR3 loop: CATSDPRGGNEQFF. Written as DNA, the CDR3 is TGTGCCACCAGTGACCCCCGGGGAGGGAATGAGCAGTTCTTC. The chain combines TRBV24-1 with TRBJ2-1; 7 positions agree with TRBD2. In germline, CDR1 is KGHDR, CDR2 SFDVKD. This CDR3 has 14 amino acids. After removal of 4 bases from V and 7 bases from J, the junction contained 6 bases not matched to a gene.

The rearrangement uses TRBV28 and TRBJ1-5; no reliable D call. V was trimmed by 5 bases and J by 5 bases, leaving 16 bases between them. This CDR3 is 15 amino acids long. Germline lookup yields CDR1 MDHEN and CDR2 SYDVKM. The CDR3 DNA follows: TGTGCCAGCAGTCCCCGGGTCTCTGGCGATCAGCCCCAGCATTTT. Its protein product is CASSPRVSGDQPQHF. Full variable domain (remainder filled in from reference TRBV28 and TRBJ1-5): DVKVTQSSRYLVKRTGEKVFLECVQDMDHENMFWYRQDPGLGLRLIYFSYDVKMKEKGDIPEGYSVSREKKERFSLILESASTNQTSMYLCASSPRVSGDQPQHFGDGTRLSIL.

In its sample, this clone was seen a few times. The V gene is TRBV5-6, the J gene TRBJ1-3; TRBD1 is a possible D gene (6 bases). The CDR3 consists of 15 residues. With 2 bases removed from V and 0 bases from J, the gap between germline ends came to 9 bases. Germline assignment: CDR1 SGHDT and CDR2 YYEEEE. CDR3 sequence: CASSLMGASGNTIYF. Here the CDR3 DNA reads TGTGCCAGCAGCTTAATGGGGGCCTCTGGAAACACCATATATTTT.

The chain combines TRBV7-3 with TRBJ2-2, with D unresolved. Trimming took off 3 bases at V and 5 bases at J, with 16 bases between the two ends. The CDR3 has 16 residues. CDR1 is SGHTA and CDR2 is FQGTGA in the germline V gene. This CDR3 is CASSFSRIRHTGELFF. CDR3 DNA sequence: TGTGCCAGCAGCTTCTCCAGGATAAGACATACCGGGGAGCTGTTTTTT.

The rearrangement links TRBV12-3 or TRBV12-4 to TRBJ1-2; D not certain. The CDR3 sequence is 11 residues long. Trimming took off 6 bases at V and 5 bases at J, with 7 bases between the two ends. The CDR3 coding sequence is TGTGCCAGCAGGTCCTCGTATGGCTACACCTTC. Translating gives CASRSSYGYTF.

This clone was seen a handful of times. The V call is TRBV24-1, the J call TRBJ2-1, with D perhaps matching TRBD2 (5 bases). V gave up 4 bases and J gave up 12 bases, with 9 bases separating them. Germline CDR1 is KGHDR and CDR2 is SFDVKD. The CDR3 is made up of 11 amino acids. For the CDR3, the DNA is TGTGCCACCAGTGACTCGGGGATGCAGTTCTTC. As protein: CATSDSGMQFF.